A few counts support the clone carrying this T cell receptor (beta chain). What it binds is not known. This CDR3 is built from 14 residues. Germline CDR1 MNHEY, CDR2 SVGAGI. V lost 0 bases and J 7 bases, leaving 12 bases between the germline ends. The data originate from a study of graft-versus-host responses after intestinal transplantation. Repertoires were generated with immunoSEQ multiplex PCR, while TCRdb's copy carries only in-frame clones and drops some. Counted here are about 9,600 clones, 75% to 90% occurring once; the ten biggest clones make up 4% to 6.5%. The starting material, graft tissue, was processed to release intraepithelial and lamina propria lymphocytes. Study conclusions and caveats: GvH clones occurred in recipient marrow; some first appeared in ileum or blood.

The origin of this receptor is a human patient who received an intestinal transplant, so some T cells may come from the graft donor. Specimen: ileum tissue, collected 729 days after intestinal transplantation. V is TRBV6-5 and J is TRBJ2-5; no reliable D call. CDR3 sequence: CASSYSNLVRTQYF. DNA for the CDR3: TGTGCCAGCAGTTACTCGAACTTGGTGAGGACCCAGTACTTC.